The clone carrying this T cell receptor beta chain has just a few counts. These data originate in a study of blood T cell repertoires in COVID-19. Looking at the study overall: The study drew acute and convalescent COVID-19 samples from the United States, Italy and Spain. The cDNA or gDNA used as material had been derived from T cells, B-cell-depleted T cells, or PBMCs.

Per the germline V gene, CDR1 is LGHNA and CDR2 is YSLEER. The length of the CDR3 is 12 residues. The germline V and J ends were trimmed by 0 bases and 8 bases, with 7 bases remaining between them. Original handling: Reference gene primer amplification gave nucleated cell count estimates. The table came from immunoSEQ multiplex PCR; TCRdb's copy has only in-frame clones and leaves some out. That table is the source of V, J and clone size, and D and trimming were worked out from the DNA. The data show about 70,000 clones, roughly 80% seen once. V usage is TRBV4-3 and J usage is TRBJ1-2, with D unclear. The sequenced sample consisted of peripheral blood. The TCR originated in a man between 65 and 85 years old who had recovered from COVID-19. The CDR3 loop reads CASSQDRHGYTF. CDR3 DNA sequence: TGCGCCAGCAGCCAAGACAGGCACGGCTACACCTTC.